This T cell receptor (beta chain) was recovered during a study of T cells in Graves' hyperthyroidism and ophthalmopathy. Each person with ophthalmopathy scored at least 3 on the Clinical Activity Score, reached NOSPECS grade 4 or higher, and had been ill under 3 months. The CDR3 regions of TCR beta were amplified from RNA transcripts. During a first-round RT-PCR of the TCR CDR3, the HTBI primer set was used. Via MiXCR, TCRdb re-called the multiplex PCR reads, giving one row per CDR3 protein. The repertoire holds hundreds of thousands of distinct CDR3 sequences, with nearly 20% as singletons. This clonotype was found a few times. CDR1 and CDR2 (germline): SGHDT, YYEEEE. The V and J ends lost 3 bases and 11 bases, in that order; junction bases with no gene match: 7. This CDR3 is built from 14 residues.

This TCR derives from a middle-aged man with Graves' ophthalmopathy. This chain connects TRBV5-6 to TRBJ1-5; 11 bases are shared with TRBD1. The sample comprised blood. The CDR3 is CASSYGQGAVSQHF. The DNA for the CDR3 is TGTGCCAGCAGCTACGGACAGGGGGCCGTATCCCAGCATTTT.